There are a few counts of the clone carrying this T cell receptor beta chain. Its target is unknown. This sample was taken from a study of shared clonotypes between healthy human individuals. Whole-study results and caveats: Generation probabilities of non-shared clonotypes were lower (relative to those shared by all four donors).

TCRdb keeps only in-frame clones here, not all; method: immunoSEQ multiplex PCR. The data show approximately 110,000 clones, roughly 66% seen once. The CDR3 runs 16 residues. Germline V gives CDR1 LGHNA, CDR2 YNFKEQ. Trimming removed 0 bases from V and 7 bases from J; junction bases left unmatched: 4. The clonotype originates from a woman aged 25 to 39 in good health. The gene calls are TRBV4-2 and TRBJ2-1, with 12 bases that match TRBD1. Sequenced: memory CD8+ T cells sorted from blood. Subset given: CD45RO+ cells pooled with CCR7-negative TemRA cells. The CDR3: CASSQEAGQGANEQFF. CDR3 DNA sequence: TGTGCCAGCAGCCAAGAAGCGGGACAGGGGGCGAATGAGCAGTTCTTC.